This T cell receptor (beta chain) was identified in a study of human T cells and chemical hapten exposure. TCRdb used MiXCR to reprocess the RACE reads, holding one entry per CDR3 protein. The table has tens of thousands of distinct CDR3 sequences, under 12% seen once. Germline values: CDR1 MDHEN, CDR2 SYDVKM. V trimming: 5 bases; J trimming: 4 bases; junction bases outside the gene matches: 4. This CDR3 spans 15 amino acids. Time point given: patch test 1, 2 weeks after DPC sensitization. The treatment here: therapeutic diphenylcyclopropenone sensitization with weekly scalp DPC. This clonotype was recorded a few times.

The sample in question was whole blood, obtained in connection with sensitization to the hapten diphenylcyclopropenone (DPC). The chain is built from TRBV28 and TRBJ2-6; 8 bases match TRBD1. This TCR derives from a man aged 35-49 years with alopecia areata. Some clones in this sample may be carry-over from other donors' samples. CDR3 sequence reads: CASSVDRVGANVLTF. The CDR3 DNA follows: TGTGCCAGCAGTGTGGACAGGGTCGGGGCCAACGTCCTGACTTTC.